Listed below are T cell receptor beta chains from one sample, sequenced in a study of identical twins. MiXCR, applied by TCRdb to the 5' RACE reads, yields one record per CDR3 protein. The table has 450,000 or so distinct CDR3 sequences, under 20% seen once. The sample was naive T cells sorted from blood. The receptors come from a man in his fifties in good health. CDR3s include the opening cysteine and the closing phenylalanine or tryptophan. D genes are given only for firm matches. Size values are once, few and many counts, or a class for expanded clones, and some rows have none.

v_gene: TRBV29-1
j_gene: TRBJ2-3
abundance: .
d_gene: .
CDR3aa: CSAKRGLKGTDTQYF
CDR3nt: TGCAGCGCCAAGAGGGGGTTAAAAGGCACAGATACGCAGTATTTT

v_gene: TRBV7-2
j_gene: TRBJ2-7
abundance: .
d_gene: TRBD1
CDR3aa: CASSFSGTGTYEQYF
CDR3nt: TGTGCCAGCAGCTTTTCCGGGACAGGGACCTACGAGCAGTACTTC

v_gene: TRBV20-1
j_gene: TRBJ2-1
abundance: few
d_gene: TRBD2
CDR3aa: CSARDRLAGGGEQFF
CDR3nt: TGCAGTGCTAGAGATCGCCTAGCGGGGGGTGGTGAGCAGTTCTTC

v_gene: TRBV20-1
j_gene: TRBJ2-7
abundance: .
d_gene: .
CDR3aa: CSATDNRRSYEQYF
CDR3nt: TGCAGTGCGACCGACAACCGGCGGTCCTACGAGCAGTACTTC

v_gene: TRBV6-2/TRBV6-3
j_gene: TRBJ2-1
abundance: many
d_gene: TRBD2
CDR3aa: CASSYLASGRDYNEQFF
CDR3nt: TGTGCCAGCAGTTACTTGGCTAGCGGGAGGGACTACAATGAGCAGTTCTTC

v_gene: TRBV30
j_gene: TRBJ2-2
abundance: .
d_gene: TRBD2
CDR3aa: CAWREAGVTGELFF
CDR3nt: TGTGCCTGGAGGGAAGCGGGAGTGACGGGGGAGCTGTTTTTT

v_gene: TRBV5-1
j_gene: TRBJ2-1
abundance: few
d_gene: .
CDR3aa: CASSLDGSFGNEQFF
CDR3nt: TGCGCCAGCAGCTTGGACGGGAGCTTTGGTAATGAGCAGTTCTTC

v_gene: TRBV6-1
j_gene: TRBJ2-4
abundance: many
d_gene: .
CDR3aa: CASTLGWGKAKNIQYF
CDR3nt: TGTGCCAGTACCCTGGGATGGGGCAAAGCCAAAAACATTCAGTACTTC

v_gene: TRBV7-3
j_gene: TRBJ2-2
abundance: many
d_gene: TRBD1
CDR3aa: CASSLSQGAIYTGELFF
CDR3nt: TGTGCCAGCAGCCTATCACAGGGGGCGATATACACCGGGGAGCTGTTTTTT

v_gene: TRBV5-1
j_gene: TRBJ1-1
abundance: many
d_gene: .
CDR3aa: CASSPGTAEAFF
CDR3nt: TGCGCCAGCAGCCCAGGGACGGCTGAAGCTTTCTTT

v_gene: TRBV27
j_gene: TRBJ1-1
abundance: .
d_gene: .
CDR3aa: CASGFGTTRNTEAFF
CDR3nt: TGTGCCAGCGGGTTTGGGACGACAAGGAACACTGAAGCTTTCTTT

v_gene: TRBV12-3/TRBV12-4
j_gene: TRBJ2-1
abundance: many
d_gene: .
CDR3aa: CASSLEGRVKDEQFF
CDR3nt: TGTGCCAGCAGTTTAGAAGGCAGGGTCAAGGATGAGCAGTTCTTC

v_gene: TRBV12-3/TRBV12-4
j_gene: TRBJ1-6
abundance: .
d_gene: TRBD1
CDR3aa: CASSMTGGFSPLHF
CDR3nt: TGTGCCAGCAGTATGACAGGGGGCTTTTCACCCCTCCACTTT

v_gene: TRBV6-5
j_gene: TRBJ2-7
abundance: few
d_gene: .
CDR3aa: CASSTTRRNPYEQYF
CDR3nt: TGTGCCAGCAGTACTACTAGGCGGAACCCCTACGAGCAGTACTTC

v_gene: TRBV29-1
j_gene: TRBJ1-2
abundance: few
d_gene: .
CDR3aa: CSVEADLREGYPF
CDR3nt: TGCAGCGTTGAAGCGGATCTTAGGGAAGGCTACCCCTTC

v_gene: TRBV7-9
j_gene: TRBJ2-1
abundance: once
d_gene: TRBD2
CDR3aa: CASSRTSGIEQFF
CDR3nt: TGTGCCAGCAGTAGGACTAGCGGGATTGAGCAGTTCTTC

v_gene: TRBV12-3/TRBV12-4
j_gene: TRBJ2-2
abundance: many
d_gene: TRBD2
CDR3aa: CASSTSGRDTGELFF
CDR3nt: TGTGCCAGCAGTACTAGCGGGAGAGACACCGGGGAGCTGTTTTTT

v_gene: TRBV5-1
j_gene: TRBJ2-1
abundance: many
d_gene: .
CDR3aa: CASSSGAGTAEEQFF
CDR3nt: TGCGCCAGCAGCTCAGGGGCAGGGACCGCGGAGGAGCAGTTCTTC

v_gene: TRBV4-2
j_gene: TRBJ1-3
abundance: few
d_gene: .
CDR3aa: CASSQDGFLSGNTIYF
CDR3nt: TGTGCCAGCAGCCAAGATGGGTTCCTCTCTGGAAACACCATATATTTT

v_gene: TRBV29-1
j_gene: TRBJ2-5
abundance: .
d_gene: .
CDR3aa: CSIRRRGGSTGQETQYF
CDR3nt: TGCAGCATCCGCCGTAGAGGGGGAAGTACCGGCCAAGAGACCCAGTACTTC

v_gene: TRBV12-3/TRBV12-4
j_gene: TRBJ1-1
abundance: .
d_gene: TRBD1
CDR3aa: CASSQPGQGTEAFF
CDR3nt: TGTGCCAGCAGTCAACCGGGACAGGGCACTGAAGCTTTCTTT

v_gene: TRBV20-1
j_gene: TRBJ2-5
abundance: few
d_gene: .
CDR3aa: CSARDQQETQYF
CDR3nt: TGCAGTGCTAGAGACCAACAAGAGACCCAGTACTTC

v_gene: TRBV6-5
j_gene: TRBJ2-7
abundance: many
d_gene: .
CDR3aa: CASSYSRWILGAEQYF
CDR3nt: TGTGCCAGCAGTTACTCGAGGTGGATCCTGGGGGCCGAGCAGTACTTC

v_gene: TRBV20-1
j_gene: TRBJ2-7
abundance: few
d_gene: TRBD2
CDR3aa: CSARDPGLATIYEQYF
CDR3nt: TGCAGTGCTAGAGATCCGGGACTAGCGACCATTTACGAGCAGTACTTC

v_gene: TRBV15
j_gene: TRBJ2-7
abundance: many
d_gene: .
CDR3aa: CATSRQLPQGLPYEQYF
CDR3nt: TGTGCCACCAGCAGACAATTACCTCAGGGGCTACCCTACGAGCAGTACTTC

v_gene: TRBV28
j_gene: TRBJ1-5
abundance: many
d_gene: .
CDR3aa: CASEDVGGGQPQHF
CDR3nt: TGTGCCAGTGAGGATGTGGGGGGCGGACAGCCCCAGCATTTT

v_gene: TRBV5-6
j_gene: TRBJ2-3
abundance: .
d_gene: TRBD1
CDR3aa: CASSLPDRDGDTQYF
CDR3nt: TGTGCCAGCAGCCTCCCGGACAGGGATGGAGATACGCAGTATTTT

v_gene: TRBV28
j_gene: TRBJ2-7
abundance: .
d_gene: .
CDR3aa: CASSLSENYEQYF
CDR3nt: TGTGCCAGCAGTTTGAGCGAAAACTACGAGCAGTACTTC

v_gene: TRBV20-1
j_gene: TRBJ1-2
abundance: many
d_gene: .
CDR3aa: CSASGQSYGYTF
CDR3nt: TGCAGTGCTAGCGGACAGTCCTATGGCTACACCTTC

v_gene: TRBV20-1
j_gene: TRBJ2-5
abundance: .
d_gene: TRBD1
CDR3aa: CSAPRTGQETQYF
CDR3nt: TGCAGTGCTCCCAGGACAGGTCAAGAGACCCAGTACTTC